A single sample gave rise to the 5 T cell receptor beta chains below, sequenced in a study of CXCR3-negative and CXCR3-positive naive CD8 T cells. The method, 5' RACE with UMI labels, was used to prepare the TRB cDNA libraries. TCRdb reanalyzed the 5' RACE reads, giving one entry per CDR3 protein sequence and no DNA. In total, the table holds some 5,200 distinct CDR3 sequences. The sequenced sample consisted of naive CXCR3- CD8+ T cells from blood. Subset specified: CD45RO-CCR7+CD27+CD95- naive CD8+ T cells lacking CXCR3 (TNR3-). These receptors were collected from a human donor in good health. Some clones in this sample may be carry-over from other donors' samples.

The chain joins TRBV6-2 or TRBV6-3 to TRBJ2-1; TCRdb's assignment of TRBD2 cannot be checked, as there is no DNA. Per the germline V gene, CDR1 is MNHEY and CDR2 is SVGEGT. The CDR3 is made up of 14 amino acids. The CDR3 protein is CASSYGRAGDEQFF.

The chain combines TRBV7-2 with TRBJ1-2; with no DNA, the TCRdb D assignment of TRBD1 cannot be verified. The CDR3 length is 14 residues. Per germline, CDR1 SGHTA and CDR2 FQGNSA. CDR3 residues: CASSSGTAFYGYTF.

This clonotype is classed as medium-sized by frequency. This chain uses TRBV7-8 with TRBJ2-2; no DNA is available, so the TRBD1 call from TCRdb remains unchecked. This CDR3 region has 14 residues. Per germline, CDR1 SGHVS and CDR2 FQNEAQ. CDR3 amino acids: CASDLRGPNGELFF.

This chain uses TRBV5-1 with TRBJ1-2. This CDR3 is 14 amino acids long. CDR1 is SGHRS and CDR2 is YFSETQ in the germline V gene. CDR3 sequence reads: CASSLDTPNYGYTF.

CDR3: CASSLQPTGWNTEAFF. V usage is TRBV7-8 and J usage is TRBJ1-1; the TCRdb D gene call, TRBD1, has no DNA to confirm it. From germline, CDR1 is SGHVS and CDR2 FQNEAQ. This CDR3 is built from 16 residues.